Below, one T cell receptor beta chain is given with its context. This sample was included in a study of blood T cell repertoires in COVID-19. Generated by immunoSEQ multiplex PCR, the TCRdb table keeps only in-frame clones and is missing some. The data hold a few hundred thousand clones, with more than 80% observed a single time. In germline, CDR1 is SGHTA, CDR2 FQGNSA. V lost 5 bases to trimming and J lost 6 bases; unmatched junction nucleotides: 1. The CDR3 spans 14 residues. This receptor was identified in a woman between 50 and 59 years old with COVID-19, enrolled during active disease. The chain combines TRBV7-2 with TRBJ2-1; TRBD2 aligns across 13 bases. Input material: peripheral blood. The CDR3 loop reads CASSRTSGSNEQFF. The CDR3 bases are TGTGCCAGCAGCCGGACTAGCGGGAGCAATGAGCAGTTCTTC.